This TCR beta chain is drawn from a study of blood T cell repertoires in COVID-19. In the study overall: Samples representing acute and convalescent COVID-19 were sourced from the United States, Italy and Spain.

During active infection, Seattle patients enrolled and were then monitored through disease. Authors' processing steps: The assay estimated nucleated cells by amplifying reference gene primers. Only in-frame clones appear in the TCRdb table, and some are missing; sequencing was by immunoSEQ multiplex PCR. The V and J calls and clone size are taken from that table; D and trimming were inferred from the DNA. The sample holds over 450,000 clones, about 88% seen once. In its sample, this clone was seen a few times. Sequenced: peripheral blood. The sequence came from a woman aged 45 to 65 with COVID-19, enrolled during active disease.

The CDR3 is CASSQDAGYNSPLHF. The CDR3 nucleotides read TGTGCCAGCAGCCAAGATGCGGGCTATAATTCACCCCTCCACTTT. The J gene is TRBJ1-6, the V gene TRBV3-1 (or the pseudogene TRBV3-2); D remains ambiguous. Per germline, CDR1 LGHDT and CDR2 YNNKEL (reference sequence). With 0 bases removed from V and 3 bases from J, the gap between germline ends came to 6 bases. The CDR3 is made up of 15 amino acids.